The TCR beta chain described here comes from a study of T cells in Graves' hyperthyroidism and ophthalmopathy. The sample holds many counts of this clonotype. Its cognate antigen is unknown. Whole-study findings and limits: Most thyroid clonotypes expanded above 0.001 were also detected in blood. From stable hyperthyroidism, ophthalmopathy was set apart by a 13 V-J model.

It was RNA transcripts that yielded the amplified TCR beta CDR3 regions. A first-round RT-PCR of the TCR CDR3 used the HTBI primer set. Each CDR3 protein gets one entry after TCRdb re-called the multiplex PCR reads with MiXCR. There are nearly 750,000 distinct CDR3 sequences in the sample; around 40% occur only once, and roughly 30% lies in the top ten. The study left out patients who had uncontrolled infection, other autoimmune disease, pregnancy or lactation. Germline V gene data show CDR1 as KGHDR and CDR2 as SFDVKD. V was shortened by 7 bases and J by 2 bases, with 16 bases between the two germline ends. CDR3 length: 15 amino acids.

The sample taken for sequencing was blood. The origin of this receptor is a woman in her thirties or forties with Graves' hyperthyroidism. The genes are TRBV24-1 and TRBJ1-2; D unclear. As DNA, the CDR3 is TGTGCCACCAGAAGCACAACCGTTTCAAACTATGGCTACACCTTC. Its translation is CATRSTTVSNYGYTF.